The T cell receptor beta chain under discussion was sequenced for a study of tumor-infiltrating lymphocytes in localized non-small cell lung cancer. Across the whole study: Some samples were collected after neoadjuvant chemotherapy; smokers, never-smokers and several histologies were included. Each patient gave resected tumor and non-adjacent uninvolved lung tissue. Findings of the study overall: Technical variation could not be separated from intratumor heterogeneity here.

This clone is medium-sized. The antigen is not known. The table came from immunoSEQ multiplex PCR; TCRdb's copy has only in-frame clones and leaves some out. The data contain about 10,000 clones, 60% of them seen just once; the ten biggest clones take up 11%. The sample consisted of uninvolved lung tissue not adjacent to the tumor. The clonotype was recovered from a human donor with non-small cell lung cancer.

CDR3 protein: CASSVQGAGGYTF. Written as DNA, the CDR3 is TGTGCCAGCAGCGTACAGGGGGCGGGTGGCTACACCTTC. J is TRBJ1-2 and V is TRBV5-6; 9 bases are a match to TRBD1. V lost 4 bases and J lost 7; bases outside the gene matches: 5. From germline, CDR1 is SGHDT and CDR2 YYEEEE. There are 13 residues in the CDR3.